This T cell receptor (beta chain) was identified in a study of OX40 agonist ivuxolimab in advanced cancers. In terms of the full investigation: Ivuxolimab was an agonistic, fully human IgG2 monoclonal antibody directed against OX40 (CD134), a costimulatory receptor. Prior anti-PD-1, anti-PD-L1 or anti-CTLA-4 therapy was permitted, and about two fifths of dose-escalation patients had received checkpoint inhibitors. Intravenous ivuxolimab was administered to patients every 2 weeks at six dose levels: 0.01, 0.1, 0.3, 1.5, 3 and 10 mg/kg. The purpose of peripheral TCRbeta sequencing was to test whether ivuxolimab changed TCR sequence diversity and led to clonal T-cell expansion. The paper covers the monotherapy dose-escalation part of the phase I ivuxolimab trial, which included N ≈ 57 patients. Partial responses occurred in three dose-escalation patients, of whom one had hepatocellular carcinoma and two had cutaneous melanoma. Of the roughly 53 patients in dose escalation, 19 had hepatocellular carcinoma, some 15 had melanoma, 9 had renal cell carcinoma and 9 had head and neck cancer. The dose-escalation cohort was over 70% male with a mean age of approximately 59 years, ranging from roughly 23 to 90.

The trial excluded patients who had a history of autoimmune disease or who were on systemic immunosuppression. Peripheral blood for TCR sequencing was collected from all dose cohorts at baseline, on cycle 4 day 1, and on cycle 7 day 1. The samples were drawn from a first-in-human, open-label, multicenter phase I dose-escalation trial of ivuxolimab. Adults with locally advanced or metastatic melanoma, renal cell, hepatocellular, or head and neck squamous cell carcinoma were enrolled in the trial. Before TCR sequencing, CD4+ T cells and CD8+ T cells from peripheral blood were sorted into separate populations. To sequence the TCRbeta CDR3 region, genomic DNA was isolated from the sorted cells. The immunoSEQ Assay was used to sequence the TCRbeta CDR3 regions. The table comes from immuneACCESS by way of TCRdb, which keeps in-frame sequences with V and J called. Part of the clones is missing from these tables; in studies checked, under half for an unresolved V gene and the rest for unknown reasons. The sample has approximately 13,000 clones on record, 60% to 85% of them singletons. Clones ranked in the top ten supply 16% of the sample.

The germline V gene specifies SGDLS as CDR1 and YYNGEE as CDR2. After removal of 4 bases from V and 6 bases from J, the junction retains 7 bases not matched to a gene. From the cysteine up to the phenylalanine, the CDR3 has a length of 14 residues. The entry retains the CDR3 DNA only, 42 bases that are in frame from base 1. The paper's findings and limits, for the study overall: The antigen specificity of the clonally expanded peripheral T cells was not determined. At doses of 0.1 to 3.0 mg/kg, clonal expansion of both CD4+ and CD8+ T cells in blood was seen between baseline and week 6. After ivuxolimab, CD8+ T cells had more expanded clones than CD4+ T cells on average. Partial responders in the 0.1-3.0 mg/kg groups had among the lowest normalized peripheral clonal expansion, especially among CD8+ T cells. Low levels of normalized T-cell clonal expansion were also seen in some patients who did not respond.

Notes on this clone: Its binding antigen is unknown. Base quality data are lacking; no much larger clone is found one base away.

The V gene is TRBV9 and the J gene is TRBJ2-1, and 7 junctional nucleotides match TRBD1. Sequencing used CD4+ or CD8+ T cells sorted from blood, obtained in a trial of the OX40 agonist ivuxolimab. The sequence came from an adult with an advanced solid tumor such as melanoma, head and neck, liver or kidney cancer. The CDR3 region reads CASSLGQLPNEQFF. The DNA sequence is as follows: TGTGCCAGCAGCCTGGGACAGCTACCCAATGAGCAGTTCTTC.